This T cell receptor beta chain originates from a study of T-cell reconstitution after alpha-beta-depleted transplantation in children. Trimming shortened V by 2 bases and J by 1 base, and 12 bases separated the two germline ends. The CDR3 totals 15 residues. The germline V gene encodes CDR1 ENHRY and CDR2 SYGVKD. Unique molecular identifiers were used in preparing the TCRbeta library. In TCRdb, the PCR reads were re-called with MiXCR into one record per CDR3 protein. In the table there are 330,000 or so distinct CDR3 sequences, approximately 10% of which are singletons. The rearrangement uses TRBV10-3 and TRBJ2-7; D perhaps matches TRBD2 (6 bases). This specimen was PBMCs from the stem cell graft donor, taken from the stem cell graft. The clonotype originates from a human donor who donated a stem cell graft to a child with acute lymphoblastic leukemia. The CDR3 spells CAISEPLAGSYEQYF. In nucleotides, the CDR3 is TGTGCCATCAGTGAGCCACTAGCAGGGTCCTACGAGCAGTACTTC.